The source of this T cell receptor beta chain is a study of cytomegalovirus exposure and HLA in healthy donors. TCRdb's table, derived via immunoSEQ multiplex PCR, lists solely in-frame clones and lacks some. Among some 140,000 clones, approximately 86% were seen once, and the ten largest hold less than 2.5%. Trimming pared 6 bases from V and 5 bases from J, leaving 13 bases between. The CDR3 contains 13 residues. The germline gives CDR1 MNHEY, CDR2 SMNVEV (reference sequence). The genes are TRBV27 and TRBJ1-2; D not certain. This TCR was sampled from a human donor in good health. Source material: PBMCs. CDR3 DNA sequence: TGTGCCAGCAGGGGAGAGTACGAGTATGGCTACACCTTC. Translated, it gives CASRGEYEYGYTF.